These 13 T cell receptor beta chains were sequenced from one sample in a study of CD4+ T cells in melanoma. Only in-frame clones appear in the TCRdb table, and some are missing; sequencing was by immunoSEQ multiplex PCR. Of some 110,000 clones in the sample, 80% to 95% were seen once. What was sequenced was peripheral blood. The receptor set was obtained from a human donor with melanoma.

The chain uses TRBV5-1 and TRBJ2-2; 8 bases line up with TRBD2. The CDR3 runs to 16 residues. Unmatched junction bases numbered 4, after V lost 0 bases and J lost 3 bases. Germline CDR1 SGHRS, CDR2 YFSETQ. Written as DNA, the CDR3 is TGCGCCAGCAGCTTGGACGGGGGGGCCGACACCGGGGAGCTGTTTTTT. Translating gives CASSLDGGADTGELFF.

V usage is TRBV5-1 and J usage is TRBJ2-3, with 12 bases that match TRBD2. CDR1 is SGHRS and CDR2 is YFSETQ in the germline V gene. CDR3 length: 15 residues. J gave up 4 bases and V 2 bases, and 2 bases lay outside the gene matches. The CDR3 DNA follows: TGCGCCAGCAGCTTCTCTAGCGGGGGGGCAGATACGCAGTATTTT. It translates to CASSFSSGGADTQYF. The full variable domain, completed using reference TRBV5-1 and TRBJ2-3, is KAGVTQTPRYLIKTRGQQVTLSCSPISGHRSVSWYQQTPGQGLQFLFEYFSETQRNKGNFPGRFSGRQFSNSRSEMNVSTLELGDSALYLCASSFSSGGADTQYFGPGTRLTVL.

The V and J genes are TRBV7-2 and TRBJ1-5; D is uncertain. V lost 1 base, J lost 1 base, and 8 bases lay in between. Germline V gene sequence: CDR1 SGHTA, CDR2 FQGNSA. The CDR3 extends over 15 amino acids. DNA for the CDR3: TGTGCCAGCAGCTTAGGCGCTGTGAGCAATCAGCCCCAGCATTTT. Residues: CASSLGAVSNQPQHF. Filled out from reference TRBV7-2 and TRBJ1-5, the complete variable domain reads GAGVSQSPSNKVTEKGKDVELRCDPISGHTALYWYRQSLGQGLEFLIYFQGNSAPDKSGLPSDRFSAERTGGSVSTLTIQRTQQEDSAVYLCASSLGAVSNQPQHFGDGTRLSIL.

J is TRBJ1-3 and V is TRBV9, with D perhaps matching TRBD1 (5 bases). The V gene lost 0 bases and the J gene lost 0 bases, with 10 bases spanning the gap. The length of the CDR3 is 16 residues. Germline CDR1 reads SGDLS; CDR2 reads YYNGEE. CDR3 sequence reads: CASSVVQGLSGNTIYF. The CDR3 bases are TGTGCCAGCAGCGTAGTCCAGGGCCTCTCTGGAAACACCATATATTTT.

The chain combines TRBV5-5 with TRBJ1-1; D may be TRBD1 (6 bases). Germline CDR1 is SGHKS and CDR2 is YYEKEE (reference sequence). The CDR3 covers 13 residues. V was trimmed by 7 bases and J by 1 base, leaving 11 bases between them. The CDR3 nucleotides are TGTGCCAGCGGACAACAGGGGAACACTGAAGCTTTCTTT. This encodes CASGQQGNTEAFF.

This clone has only one observation. The genes are TRBV30 and TRBJ1-1; no firm D call. This CDR3 spans 12 amino acids. Germline CDR1 GTSNPN, CDR2 SVGIG (reference sequence). V lost 3 bases and J lost 0, with 5 bases in between. CDR3 residues: CAWRGMNTEAFF. DNA of the CDR3: TGTGCCTGGAGGGGGATGAACACTGAAGCTTTCTTT. Drawing the rest from reference TRBV30 and TRBJ1-1, the complete variable domain is SQTIHQWPATLVQPVGSPLSLECTVEGTSNPNLYWYRQAAGRGLQLLFYSVGIGQISSEVPQNLSASRPQDRQFILSSKKLLLSDSGFYLCAWRGMNTEAFFGQGTRLTVV.

This chain links TRBV5-1 with TRBJ2-1, with a possible D match to TRBD2 (7 bases). Germline lookup yields CDR1 SGHRS and CDR2 YFSETQ. This CDR3 has 14 residues. The germline V and J ends were trimmed by 6 bases and 8 bases, with 18 bases remaining between them. The CDR3, as DNA: TGCGCCAGCACCGGGCTAGGGGGGGGACATGAGCAGTTCTTC. The encoded protein is CASTGLGGGHEQFF.

In DNA, the CDR3 is TGTGCCAGTAAACTGGACAGGGGGATCAATGAGCAGTTCTTC. Protein: CASKLDRGINEQFF. V is TRBV19 and J is TRBJ2-1; 10 bases map to TRBD1. CDR1 and CDR2 (germline): LNHDA, SQIVND (reference sequence). V was clipped by 7 bases and J by 6 bases; unmatched bases: 6. The CDR3 contains 14 residues. The variable domain in full, with the rest retrieved from reference TRBV19 and TRBJ2-1, is DGGITQSPKYLFRKEGQNVTLSCEQNLNHDAMYWYRQDPGQGLRLIYYSQIVNDFQKGDIAEGYSVSREKKESFPLTVTSAQKNPTAFYLCASKLDRGINEQFFGPGTRLTVL.

The V gene is TRBV6-7, the J gene TRBJ2-7, with 10 bases fitting TRBD1. TRBV6-7 is an open reading frame whose function is uncertain. The J segment lost 7 bases and the V segment lost 10 bases, leaving 19 bases of the junction unmatched. The CDR3 runs 16 residues. CDR3 sequence (DNA): TGTGCCAATAAGCTTAAAAGGGGACAGGGGTGGGGGGAGCAGTACTTC. Translation: CANKLKRGQGWGEQYF.

The CDR3 DNA follows: TGTGCCTGGAGTGCCTCAGGACACGACTATGGCTACACCTTC. Translating gives CAWSASGHDYGYTF. This chain joins TRBV30 and TRBJ1-2, with D perhaps TRBD1 (5 bases). The CDR3 totals 14 residues. Germline lookup yields CDR1 GTSNPN and CDR2 SVGIG (reference sequence). The germline V and J ends were trimmed by 1 base and 3 bases, with 12 bases remaining between them.

The count of this clone is one. This rearrangement joins TRBV7-9 to TRBJ1-2, with 7 bases identical to TRBD1. V shed 5 bases, J shed 2 bases, and the junction held 2 bases outside the gene matches. The CDR3 has 13 residues. CDR1 and CDR2 from the germline V gene are SEHNR and FQNEAQ (reference sequence). CDR3 in amino acids: CASSPGQNYGYTF. The CDR3 DNA sequence: TGTGCCAGCAGCCCGGGACAGAACTATGGCTACACCTTC.

The V and J genes are TRBV7-9 and TRBJ1-1; D gene uncertain. V was cut by 4 bases and J by 6 bases, with 12 bases left in between. Germline lookup yields CDR1 SEHNR and CDR2 FQNEAQ (reference sequence). The CDR3 is 13 amino acids. CDR3: CASSSGLTSEAFF. CDR3 sequence (DNA): TGTGCCAGCAGCTCCGGGCTCACTTCTGAAGCTTTCTTT.

This sequence joins TRBV5-4 and TRBJ1-2; TRBD1 matches 9 bases. Per germline, CDR1 SGHNT and CDR2 YYREEE (reference sequence). The CDR3 is 16 amino acids. Trimming cost V 0 bases and J 3 bases; bases outside gene matches: 6. The CDR3, as DNA: TGTGCCAGCAGCTTGGCTACAGGGGGCAGGTACTATGGCTACACCTTC. Translated, it gives CASSLATGGRYYGYTF.